Listed below are T cell receptor beta chains from one sample, sequenced in a study of blood T cell repertoires in COVID-19. Assay used: immunoSEQ multiplex PCR; TCRdb lists only in-frame clones, some missing. Here the sample spans more than 400,000 clones, 87% being singletons. Sequencing input: PBMCs or T cells enriched from blood (not recorded which). These receptors all stem from a woman between 18 and 29 years old who had recovered from COVID-19. Each CDR3 is given with its conserved first and last residue. D genes are given only for firm matches. Rows give clone size only sometimes, using once, few, many, or a class for an expanded clone.

>TRBJ2-4|-|TRBV5-1|18|TRBD2
CASSWSGGAVLGKNIQYF
TGCGCCAGCAGCTGGAGCGGGGGGGCCGTACTAGGCAAAAACATTCAGTACTTC
>TRBJ1-2|-|TRBV27|14|-
CASPTRGVKNGYTF
TGTGCCAGCCCGACTCGGGGGGTAAAGAATGGCTACACCTTC
>TRBJ2-7|-|TRBV11-1|15|-
CASSLNGGRDYEQYF
TGTGCCAGCAGCTTAAACGGGGGACGGGACTACGAGCAGTACTTC
>TRBJ2-7|-|TRBV5-1|15|-
CASSLLTGSAGEQYF
TGCGCCAGCAGCTTGTTGACAGGGAGCGCGGGGGAGCAGTACTTC
>TRBJ1-1|-|TRBV7-2|14|-
CASTHPTQNTEAFF
TGTGCCAGCACCCACCCGACACAGAACACTGAAGCTTTCTTT
>TRBJ1-3|-|TRBV3-1/TRBV3-2|17|-
CASSQVFWEGERNTIYF
TGTGCCAGCAGCCAAGTGTTTTGGGAGGGCGAAAGAAACACCATATATTTT
>TRBJ1-4|-|TRBV3-1/TRBV3-2|22|-
CASSQESDFGRVVTLRNEKLFF
TGTGCCAGCAGCCAAGAAAGTGATTTTGGGAGGGTAGTAACCTTGAGAAATGAAAAACTGTTTTTT
>TRBJ1-2|-|TRBV18|15|TRBD1
CASSPVGFGQGGYTF
TGTGCCAGCTCACCAGTTGGCTTCGGACAGGGCGGCTACACCTTC
>TRBJ1-1|-|TRBV7-6|18|-
CASSLVRGRGKGNTEAFF
TGTGCCAGCAGCTTAGTGAGGGGCAGGGGTAAAGGGAACACTGAAGCTTTCTTT
>TRBJ2-1|-|TRBV5-1|17|TRBD2
CASSLVASGGTYNEQFF
TGCGCCAGCAGCTTGGTGGCTAGCGGGGGTACTTACAATGAGCAGTTCTTC
>TRBJ1-1|-|TRBV5-1|14|-
CASSLGQGTTEAFF
TGCGCCAGCAGCTTGGGGCAGGGTACCACTGAAGCTTTCTTT
>TRBJ2-6|-|TRBV29-1|14|-
CSVEDPLLANVLTF
TGCAGCGTTGAAGATCCCCTTCTGGCCAACGTCCTGACTTTC
>TRBJ1-4|-|TRBV4-1|17|-
CASSQGRRSATNEKLFF
TGCGCCAGCAGCCAAGGGAGGCGATCTGCAACTAATGAAAAACTGTTTTTT
>TRBJ2-5|-|TRBV2|11|-
CAGQSQETQYF
TGTGCCGGACAGTCACAAGAGACCCAGTACTTC
>TRBJ1-6|-|TRBV27|15|TRBD1
CASSPPTGDNSPLHF
TGTGCCAGCAGTCCCCCGACAGGGGACAATTCACCCCTCCACTTT
>TRBJ2-1|-|TRBV18|13|-
CASSPGRINEQFF
TGTGCCAGCTCACCAGGGAGAATTAATGAGCAGTTCTTC
>TRBJ2-1|-|TRBV3-1/TRBV3-2|13|-
CASSARNRNEQFF
TGTGCCAGCAGCGCCCGTAACAGGAATGAGCAGTTCTTC
>TRBJ2-2|-|TRBV6-5|15|-
CASSLDTANTGELFF
TGTGCCAGCAGCCTGGACACTGCGAACACCGGGGAGCTGTTTTTT
>TRBJ1-2|-|TRBV19|13|TRBD1
CASRLGQNYGYTF
TGTGCCAGTAGATTGGGACAGAACTATGGCTACACCTTC
>TRBJ1-2|-|TRBV19|16|-
CASSIGGGQFNYGYTF
TGTGCCAGTAGTATCGGTGGGGGACAATTTAACTATGGCTACACCTTC
>TRBJ2-3|-|TRBV19|15|-
CASSFNLRGTDTQYF
TGTGCCAGTTCATTTAATCTCAGGGGAACAGATACGCAGTATTTT
>TRBJ1-2|-|TRBV7-9|14|TRBD1
CASSSNRGSYGYTF
TGTGCCAGCAGCTCCAACAGGGGCAGCTATGGCTACACCTTC
>TRBJ1-1|once|TRBV6-6|11|TRBD1
CASTQDRGTFF
TGTGCCAGCACCCAAGACAGGGGAACTTTCTTT
>TRBJ2-2|-|TRBV24-1|14|-
CATSDPRSTGELFF
TGTGCCACCAGTGACCCAAGGAGTACCGGGGAGCTGTTTTTT
>TRBJ1-1|once|TRBV5-4|16|-
CASSLGAGRVNTEAFF
TGTGCCAGCAGCTTGGGAGCCGGCAGGGTGAACACTGAAGCTTTCTTT
>TRBJ1-6|-|TRBV7-2|16|TRBD1
CASSPPGQNYNSPLHF
TGTGCCAGCAGCCCCCCGGGACAGAACTATAATTCACCCCTCCACTTT
>TRBJ2-5|-|TRBV15|13|-
CATAREGGETQYF
TGTGCCACCGCACGAGAAGGGGGAGAGACCCAGTACTTC
>TRBJ1-5|-|TRBV24-1|13|-
CATSAGGNQPQHF
TGTGCCACCAGTGCGGGGGGCAATCAGCCCCAGCATTTT
>TRBJ1-2|-|TRBV14|15|TRBD1
CASSQLPGGGLGYTF
TGTGCCAGCAGCCAACTCCCAGGGGGCGGCCTAGGCTACACCTTC
>TRBJ2-5|-|TRBV6-5|16|TRBD2
CASSSTARGGDETQYF
TGTGCCAGCAGTTCCACTGCCCGCGGGGGGGACGAGACCCAGTACTTC
>TRBJ2-3|-|TRBV2|14|-
CASRGTFSTDTQYF
TGTGCCAGCAGGGGGACATTCTCCACAGATACGCAGTATTTT
>TRBJ1-1|-|TRBV28|16|TRBD1
CASSPQPTGDNTEAFF
TGTGCCAGCAGTCCACAACCTACAGGGGATAACACTGAAGCTTTCTTT
>TRBJ2-1|-|TRBV11-2|16|TRBD1
CASGDTGQSNYNEQFF
TGTGCCAGCGGGGATACGGGACAGTCAAACTACAATGAGCAGTTCTTC
>TRBJ2-7|-|TRBV4-1|18|-
CASSQEMGEPPGVYEQYF
TGCGCCAGCAGCCAAGAGATGGGGGAACCCCCGGGGGTCTACGAGCAGTACTTC
>TRBJ2-5|-|TRBV5-1|12|-
CASNSDPGAQYF
TGCGCCAGCAATAGCGACCCGGGGGCCCAGTACTTC
>TRBJ1-2|-|TRBV28|15|TRBD1
CASSFMGTGFYGYTF
TGTGCCAGCAGTTTCATGGGGACAGGGTTCTATGGCTACACCTTC
>TRBJ2-3|-|TRBV5-1|12|-
CASSPGADTQYF
TGCGCCAGCAGCCCAGGGGCGGATACGCAGTATTTT
>TRBJ2-2|-|TRBV3-1/TRBV3-2|15|TRBD1
CASSTGTGGAGELFF
TGTGCCAGCAGCACCGGGACAGGGGGGGCCGGGGAGCTGTTTTTT
>TRBJ1-5|-|TRBV9|14|-
CASSVGSGNQPQHF
TGTGCCAGCAGCGTAGGTTCGGGCAATCAGCCCCAGCATTTT
>TRBJ1-1|-|TRBV12-5|15|TRBD1
CASAPLGTGGTEAFF
TGTGCTAGTGCCCCTCTGGGGACAGGGGGCACTGAAGCTTTCTTT
>TRBJ2-7|-|TRBV12-5|17|TRBD2
CASGLAGGTGGDYEQYF
TGTGCTAGTGGTTTGGCGGGAGGCACTGGCGGGGACTACGAGCAGTACTTC
>TRBJ2-1|-|TRBV2|13|-
CASSPTYYNEQFF
TGTGCCAGCAGTCCGACATACTACAATGAGCAGTTCTTC
>TRBJ2-1|-|TRBV25-1|14|-
CASSEFPVVNEQFF
TGTGCCAGCAGTGAATTCCCGGTGGTCAATGAGCAGTTCTTC
>TRBJ2-7|-|TRBV28|16|-
CASSPEGTESSYEQYF
TGTGCCAGCAGCCCGGAAGGGACTGAAAGCTCCTACGAGCAGTACTTC
>TRBJ2-5|-|TRBV9|15|-
CASSPRLTSQETQYF
TGTGCCAGCAGCCCCCGTCTGACTTCTCAAGAGACCCAGTACTTC
>TRBJ2-7|-|TRBV19|14|-
CASSARQGGGEQYF
TGTGCCAGTAGTGCACGACAGGGAGGTGGCGAGCAGTACTTC
>TRBJ1-1|-|TRBV5-4|13|TRBD1
CASSLDTGDEAFF
TGTGCCAGCAGCTTGGATACAGGGGATGAAGCTTTCTTT
>TRBJ2-1|-|TRBV5-1|12|-
CASSLETPQQFF
TGCGCCAGCAGCTTGGAGACTCCACAGCAGTTCTTC
>TRBJ2-2|-|TRBV30|12|-
CAWSVATGELFF
TGTGCCTGGAGTGTAGCCACCGGGGAGCTGTTTTTT